This TCR beta chain was documented in a study of T cells in Graves' hyperthyroidism and ophthalmopathy. If no ophthalmopathy progression occurred within 18 months, Graves' hyperthyroidism was stable. Recently diagnosed hyperthyroidism of less than 2 months' duration affected patients aged 18 to 65. The CDR3 runs to 14 residues. After removal of 1 base from V and 3 bases from J, the junction contained 6 bases not matched to a gene. CDR1 and CDR2 (germline): DFQATT, SNEGSKA (reference sequence). Findings of the study overall: Model-based prediction identified ophthalmopathy a median about 7 months prior to its onset.

Amplification of TCR beta CDR3 regions used RNA as the template. TCR CDR3 underwent first-round RT-PCR with the HTBI primer set. TCRdb redid the calling of the multiplex PCR reads with MiXCR, one entry per CDR3 protein. The sample shows approximately 480,000 distinct CDR3 sequences, 20% of them seen only once. This clonotype was detected ten times or more. Its matching antigen is unknown. The receptor's source is a man aged 18 to 30 with Graves' hyperthyroidism. The specimen sequenced was blood. The chain recombines TRBV20-1 with TRBJ2-7, with 7 nucleotides matching TRBD1. The DNA of the CDR3 is TGCAGTGCTAGAGGAGGGACAGACTTCTACGAGCAGTACTTC. Its protein is CSARGGTDFYEQYF.